The 11 T cell receptor beta chains listed next were all sequenced from one sample in a study of early T cells in non-severe SARS-CoV-2 infection. TCRdb independently ran MiXCR on the 5' RACE reads; one entry per CDR3 protein. The sample yields tens of thousands of distinct CDR3 sequences, approximately 12% seen once. Sequenced sample: whole blood. All receptors derive from an adult who was a healthcare worker with PCR-confirmed SARS-CoV-2 infection or an uninfected control (not recorded which).

This clonotype has a count of ten or more. V gene TRBV10-3 combines with J gene TRBJ2-7; no definite D call. Germline V gene lookup returns CDR1 ENHRY and CDR2 SYGVKD. This CDR3 is 15 amino acids long. V lost 0 bases and J lost 4, with 13 bases in between. CDR3 sequence reads: CAISESVFGIYEQYF. The CDR3 DNA follows: TGTGCCATCAGTGAGTCAGTTTTTGGAATTTACGAGCAGTACTTC.

With regard to this clonotype: Since a much larger clone is just one base distant, this may be a read error. V is TRBV6-1 and J is TRBJ2-1; 9 nucleotides align to TRBD2. This CDR3 is 16 amino acids long. The V segment lost 9 bases and the J segment 6 bases; nucleotides outside the gene matches: 15. The germline CDR1 and CDR2 sequences are MNHNS and SASEGT. This CDR3 reads CASQWQRLAEGNEQFF. CDR3 DNA: TGTGCCAGTCAGTGGCAGCGACTAGCGGAAGGCAATGAGCAGTTCTTC.

The sample holds a few counts of this clonotype. V usage is TRBV29-1 and J usage is TRBJ2-1, with 9 bases matching TRBD2. With V trimmed by 2 bases and J by 2 bases, 7 bases remained unmatched. Per germline, CDR1 SQVTM and CDR2 ANQGSEA. There are 16 residues in the CDR3. CDR3 region: CSVEPLAGSAYNEQFF. The CDR3, as DNA: TGCAGCGTTGAACCCCTAGCGGGGTCCGCCTACAATGAGCAGTTCTTC.

This clonotype was seen at least ten times. This sequence joins TRBV7-3 and TRBJ2-1, with TRBD1 matching over 9 bases. The trim removed 5 bases at V and 2 bases at J, leaving 4 bases unmatched. The CDR3 sequence is 15 residues long. Germline CDR1 is SGHTA and CDR2 is FQGTGA. The CDR3 DNA reads TGTGCCAGCAGCCGGACAGGGGCCGCCTACAATGAGCAGTTCTTC. This codes for CASSRTGAAYNEQFF.

In its sample, this clonotype was seen a few times. V gene TRBV12-5 combines with J gene TRBJ1-4; TRBD1 matches 8 bases. The CDR3 loop spans 17 amino acids. CDR1 is LGHNT and CDR2 is FRNRAP in the germline V gene. V was clipped by 2 bases and J by 10 bases; unmatched bases: 15. CDR3 residues: CASGLLRLTGDSGKLFF. The CDR3 DNA reads TGTGCTAGTGGTTTGCTTCGACTGACAGGGGATTCAGGAAAACTGTTTTTT.

This clonotype appeared a few times. The DNA of the CDR3 is TGCGCCAGCAGCTTGACCGGGAGCTCTGGGGCCAACGTCCTGACTTTC. As protein: CASSLTGSSGANVLTF. V gene TRBV5-1 combines with J gene TRBJ2-6; D is perhaps TRBD2 (6 bases). This CDR3 spans 16 amino acids. The V end lost 1 base, the J end lost 0 bases, and 8 bases lay between the germline ends. Germline lookup yields CDR1 SGHRS and CDR2 YFSETQ.

The chain links TRBV28 to TRBJ1-6, with unresolved D. The CDR3 is 12 amino acids. Trimming took 3 bases from V and 14 from J, leaving 11 bases between them. Germline V gene lookup returns CDR1 MDHEN and CDR2 SYDVKM. The CDR3 loop is CASSFGSETLHF. The DNA of the CDR3 is TGTGCCAGCAGTTTCGGAAGTGAGACCCTCCACTTT.

This clonotype appeared a few times. The chain is built from TRBV5-1 and TRBJ2-5; D gene uncertain. The CDR3 length is 13 residues. Germline CDR1 SGHRS, CDR2 YFSETQ. V was trimmed by 1 base and J by 4 bases, leaving 8 bases between them. CDR3 residues: CASSLSGGETQYF. The CDR3 region has the DNA TGCGCCAGCAGCTTGAGTGGCGGAGAGACCCAGTACTTC.

The CDR3 loop reads CSASIGQGDSRGTDTQYF. In nucleotides, the CDR3 is TGCAGTGCTAGTATCGGACAGGGTGACTCTAGGGGCACAGATACGCAGTATTTT. The chain is built from TRBV20-1 and TRBJ2-3, with 8 bases identical to TRBD1. The J segment lost 1 base and the V segment lost 3 bases, leaving 15 bases of the junction unmatched. CDR3 length: 18 amino acids. CDR1 and CDR2 (germline): DFQATT, SNEGSKA (reference sequence).

This clonotype occurred many times. The V gene is TRBV5-6, the J gene TRBJ2-7; D is unresolved. The V end was cut by 0 bases, the J end by 5 bases, with 9 bases between. The CDR3 is made up of 13 amino acids. Per germline, CDR1 SGHDT and CDR2 YYEEEE. CDR3 in DNA: TGTGCCAGCAGCTTGGGAGCAGCGAACGAGCAGTACTTC. Translated: CASSLGAANEQYF. Complete variable domain (other parts from reference TRBV5-6 and TRBJ2-7): DAGVTQSPTHLIKTRGQQVTLRCSPKSGHDTVSWYQQALGQGPQFIFQYYEEEERQRGNFPDRFSGHQFPNYSSELNVNALLLGDSALYLCASSLGAANEQYFGPGTRLTVT.

This clonotype was detected a few times. The chain combines TRBV5-4 with TRBJ1-2; D possibly corresponds to TRBD1 (6 bases). V dropped 3 bases and J dropped 4 bases, with 19 bases sitting between them. Germline V gene lookup returns CDR1 SGHNT and CDR2 YYREEE (reference sequence). This CDR3 spans 16 amino acids. CDR3 loop: CASSWGGGEGVYGYTF. DNA of the CDR3: TGTGCCAGCAGCTGGGGGGGCGGGGAAGGCGTCTATGGCTACACCTTC.